This note documents a single T cell receptor (beta chain) sequence. This entry is derived from a study of cytomegalovirus exposure and HLA in healthy donors. The PCR made use of 60 Vbeta and 13 Jbeta primers. Profiled with immunoSEQ multiplex PCR; TCRdb holds only in-frame clones, not every one. In the table there are about 220,000 clones, more than 60% of which are singletons. The V and J ends lost 4 bases and 3 bases respectively, with 15 bases between them. Per germline, CDR1 SQVTM and CDR2 ANQGSEA. CDR3 length: 15 amino acids. The receptor's source is a young woman in good health and CMV-seronegative. Sequenced sample: PBMCs. The chain couples TRBV29-1 to TRBJ1-4, with D maybe TRBD1 (5 bases). DNA of the CDR3: TGCAGCGTTGCGGCCCTTACGGGGGCTAATGAAAAACTGTTTTTT. Its translation: CSVAALTGANEKLFF.